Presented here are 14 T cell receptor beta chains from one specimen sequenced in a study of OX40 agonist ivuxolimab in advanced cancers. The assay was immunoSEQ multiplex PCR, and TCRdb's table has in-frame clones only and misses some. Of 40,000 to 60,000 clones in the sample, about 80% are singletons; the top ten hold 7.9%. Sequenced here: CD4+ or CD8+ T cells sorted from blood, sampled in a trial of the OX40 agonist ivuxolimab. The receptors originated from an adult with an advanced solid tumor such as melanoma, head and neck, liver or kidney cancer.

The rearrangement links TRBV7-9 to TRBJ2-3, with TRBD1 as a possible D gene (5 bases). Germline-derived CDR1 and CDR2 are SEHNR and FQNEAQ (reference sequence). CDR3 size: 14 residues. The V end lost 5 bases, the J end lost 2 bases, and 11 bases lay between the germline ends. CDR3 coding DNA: TGTGCCAGCAGCCGATCAGGGAACACAGATACGCAGTATTTT. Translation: CASSRSGNTDTQYF.

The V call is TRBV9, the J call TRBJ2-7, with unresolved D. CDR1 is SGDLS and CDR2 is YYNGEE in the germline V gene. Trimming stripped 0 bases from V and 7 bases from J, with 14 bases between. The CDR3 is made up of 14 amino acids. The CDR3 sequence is CASSVVPSSGEQYF. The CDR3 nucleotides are TGTGCCAGCAGCGTAGTCCCTAGTTCTGGTGAGCAGTACTTC.

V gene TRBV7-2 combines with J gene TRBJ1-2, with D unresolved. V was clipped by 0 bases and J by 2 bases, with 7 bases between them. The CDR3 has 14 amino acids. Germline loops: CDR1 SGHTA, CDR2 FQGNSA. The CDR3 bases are TGTGCCAGCAGCTTAGCAAGTGGAAACTATGGCTACACCTTC. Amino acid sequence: CASSLASGNYGYTF.

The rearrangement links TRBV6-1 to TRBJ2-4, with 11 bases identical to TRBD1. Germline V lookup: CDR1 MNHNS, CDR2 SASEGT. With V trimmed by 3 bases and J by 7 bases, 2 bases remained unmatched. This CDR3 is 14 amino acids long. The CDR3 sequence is CASSDGTGGNIQYF. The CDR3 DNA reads TGTGCCAGCAGTGACGGGACAGGGGGGAACATTCAGTACTTC.

The CDR3: CASGLSPPAEAFF. The CDR3 coding sequence is TGTGCTAGTGGTTTGTCCCCGCCTGCTGAAGCTTTCTTT. V usage is TRBV12-5 and J usage is TRBJ1-1; D remains unclear. The CDR3 runs to 13 residues. CDR1 is LGHNT and CDR2 is FRNRAP in the germline V gene. Trimming removed 2 bases from V and 6 bases from J, with 10 bases in between. The entire variable domain, with the rest obtained from reference TRBV12-5 and TRBJ1-1, is as follows: DARVTQTPRHKVTEMGQEVTMRCQPILGHNTVFWYRQTMMQGLELLAYFRNRAPLDDSGMPKDRFSAEMPDATLATLKIQPSEPRDSAVYFCASGLSPPAEAFFGQGTRLTVV.

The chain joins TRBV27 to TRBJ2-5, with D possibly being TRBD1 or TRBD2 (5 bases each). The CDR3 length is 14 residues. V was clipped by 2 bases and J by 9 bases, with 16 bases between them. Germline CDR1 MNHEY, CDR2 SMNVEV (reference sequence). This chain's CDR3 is CASSLIGTDLAQYF. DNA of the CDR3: TGTGCCAGCAGTTTAATTGGGACCGACCTGGCCCAGTACTTC.

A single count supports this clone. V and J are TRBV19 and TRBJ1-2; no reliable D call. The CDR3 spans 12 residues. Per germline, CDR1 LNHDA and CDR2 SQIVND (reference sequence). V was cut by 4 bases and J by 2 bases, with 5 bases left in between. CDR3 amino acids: CASSRQNYGYTF. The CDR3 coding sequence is TGTGCCAGTAGTAGACAAAACTATGGCTACACCTTC.

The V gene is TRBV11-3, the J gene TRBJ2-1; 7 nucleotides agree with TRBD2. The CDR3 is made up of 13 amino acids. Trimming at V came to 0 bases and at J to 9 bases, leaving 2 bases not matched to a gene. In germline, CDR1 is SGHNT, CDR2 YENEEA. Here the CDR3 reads CASSLEWGGEQFF. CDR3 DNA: TGTGCCAGCAGCTTAGAGTGGGGGGGTGAGCAGTTCTTC.

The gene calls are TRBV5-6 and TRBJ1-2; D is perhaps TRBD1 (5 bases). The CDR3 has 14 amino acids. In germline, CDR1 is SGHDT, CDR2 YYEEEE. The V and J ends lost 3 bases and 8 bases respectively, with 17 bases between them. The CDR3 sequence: CASSSGRGIGGYTF. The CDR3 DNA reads TGTGCCAGCAGCTCGGGACGGGGGATAGGCGGCTACACCTTC.

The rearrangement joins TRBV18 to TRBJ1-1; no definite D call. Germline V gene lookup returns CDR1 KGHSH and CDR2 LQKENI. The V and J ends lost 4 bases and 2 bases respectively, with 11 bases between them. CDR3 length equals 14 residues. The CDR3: CASSRSAENTEAFF. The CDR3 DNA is TGTGCCAGCTCACGTTCAGCAGAAAACACTGAAGCTTTCTTT.

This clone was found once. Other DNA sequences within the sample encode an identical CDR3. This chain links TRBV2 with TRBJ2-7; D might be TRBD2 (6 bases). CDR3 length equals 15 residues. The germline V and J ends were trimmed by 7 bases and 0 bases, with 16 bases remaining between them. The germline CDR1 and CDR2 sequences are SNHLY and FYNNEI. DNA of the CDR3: TGTGCCAGCACTCAACTAGCCCAAAGCTCCTACGAGCAGTACTTC. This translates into CASTQLAQSSYEQYF.

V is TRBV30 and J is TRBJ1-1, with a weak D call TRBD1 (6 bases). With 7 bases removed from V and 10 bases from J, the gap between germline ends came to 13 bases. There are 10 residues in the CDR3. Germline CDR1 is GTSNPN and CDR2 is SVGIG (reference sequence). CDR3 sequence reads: CAFLRGGAFF. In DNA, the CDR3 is TGTGCCTTCCTGAGGGGGGGAGCTTTCTTT.

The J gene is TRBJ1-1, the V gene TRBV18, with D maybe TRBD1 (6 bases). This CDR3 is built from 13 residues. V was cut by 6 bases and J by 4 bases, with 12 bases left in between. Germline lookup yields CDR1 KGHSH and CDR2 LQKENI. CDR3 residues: CASSNREPTEAFF. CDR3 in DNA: TGTGCCAGCTCTAACAGGGAGCCCACTGAAGCTTTCTTT.

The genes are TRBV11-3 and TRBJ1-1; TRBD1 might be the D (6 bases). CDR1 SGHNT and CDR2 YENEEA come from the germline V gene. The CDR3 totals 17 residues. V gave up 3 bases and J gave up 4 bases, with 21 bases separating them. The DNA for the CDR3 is TGTGCCAGCAGCTTTTATCCCAGAGCAGGGGATCTCACTGAAGCTTTCTTT. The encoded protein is CASSFYPRAGDLTEAFF.